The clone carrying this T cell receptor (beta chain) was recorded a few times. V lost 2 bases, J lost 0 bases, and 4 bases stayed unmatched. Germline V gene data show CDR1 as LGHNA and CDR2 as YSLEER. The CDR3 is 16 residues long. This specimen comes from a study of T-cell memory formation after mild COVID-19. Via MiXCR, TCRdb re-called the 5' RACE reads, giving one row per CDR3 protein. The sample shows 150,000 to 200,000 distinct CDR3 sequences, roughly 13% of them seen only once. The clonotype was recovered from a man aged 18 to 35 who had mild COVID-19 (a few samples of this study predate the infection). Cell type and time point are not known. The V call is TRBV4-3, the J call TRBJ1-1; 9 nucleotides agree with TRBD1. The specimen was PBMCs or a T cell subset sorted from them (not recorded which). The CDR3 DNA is TGCGCCAGCAGCCAACTGGGACAGGGCATGAACACTGAAGCTTTCTTT. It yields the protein CASSQLGQGMNTEAFF.